This T cell receptor beta chain was sequenced for a study of graft-versus-host responses after intestinal transplantation. Looking at the study overall: Recipients got multivisceral, liver-intestinal, or isolated intestinal transplants. Study-level findings and limits: Detection of GvH clones occurred in recipient marrow, and some had their first appearance in ileum or blood.

Method: immunoSEQ multiplex PCR; TCRdb's copy keeps in-frame clones and lacks some. The sample includes around 100,000 clones, over 85% seen only once; the top ten take around 1.2%. With 3 bases removed from V and 1 base from J, the gap between germline ends came to 13 bases. Germline V gives CDR1 GTSNPN, CDR2 SVGIG (reference sequence). The CDR3 has 15 amino acids. On this clone itself: The antigen remains undetermined.

This TCR came from a human donor who received an intestinal transplant. This chain uses TRBV30 with TRBJ1-3; D may be TRBD1 (6 bases). Specimen: unstimulated CD8+ T cells sorted from spleen or lymph node cells, collected before intestinal transplant. CDR3 sequence reads: CAWSPGTSSGNTIYF. DNA for the CDR3: TGTGCCTGGAGCCCGGGGACATCGTCTGGAAACACCATATATTTT.